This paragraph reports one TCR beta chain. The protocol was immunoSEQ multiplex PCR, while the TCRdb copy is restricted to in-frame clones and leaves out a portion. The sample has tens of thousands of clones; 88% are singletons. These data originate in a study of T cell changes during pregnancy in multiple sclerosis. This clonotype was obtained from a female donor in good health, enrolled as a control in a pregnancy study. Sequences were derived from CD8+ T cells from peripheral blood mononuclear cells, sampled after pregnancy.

The CDR3 protein is CASSPQTSGGYNEQFF. The CDR3 bases are TGTGCCAGCAGCCCCCAGACTAGCGGGGGCTACAATGAGCAGTTCTTC. The chain recombines TRBV7-8 with TRBJ2-1, with TRBD2 matching 12 bases. Germline CDR1 reads SGHVS; CDR2 reads FQNEAQ. After removal of 5 bases from V and 3 bases from J, the junction contained 5 bases not matched to a gene. The CDR3 length is 16 residues.